The 31 T cell receptor beta chains listed next were all sequenced from one sample in a study of beta chain features in type 1 diabetes. Study results and caveats: Shorter TCRB CDR3s, moderately but significantly so, marked every one of the four CD4+ subsets in Type 1 diabetes patients.

Their antigens are not known. The sequenced template was cDNA made from the entire isolated RNA. This table comes from immunoSEQ multiplex PCR, and its TCRdb copy is limited to in-frame clones, with some not included. The sample includes more than 100,000 clones, about 10% of them seen just once. The sequencing sample was made of central memory CD4+ T cells from blood. All receptors derive from a man aged 30-40 years with type 1 diabetes.

This clone was seen a handful of times. V and J are TRBV15 and TRBJ2-7; D unresolved. Per germline, CDR1 LNHNV and CDR2 YYDKDF (reference sequence). The V end lost 0 bases, the J end lost 12 bases, and 12 bases lay between the germline ends. This CDR3 region has 12 residues. The CDR3 DNA reads TGTGCCACCAGCAGAGATAAATCTCGCGCGTACTTC. The encoded protein is CATSRDKSRAYF. The full variable domain, its missing parts supplied by reference TRBV15 and TRBJ2-7, is DAMVIQNPRYQVTQFGKPVTLSCSQTLNHNVMYWYQQKSSQAPKLLFHYYDKDFNNEADTPDNFQSRRPNTSFCFLDIRSPGLGDTAMYLCATSRDKSRAYFGPGTRLTVT.

The table lists this clone with a few counts. The chain combines TRBV7-8 with TRBJ2-2; D call uncertain. V was clipped by 0 bases and J by 2 bases, with 7 bases between them. There are 15 residues in the CDR3. CDR1 and CDR2 from the germline V gene are SGHVS and FQNEAQ. The CDR3 is CASSLAASNTGELFF. The CDR3 DNA is TGTGCCAGCAGCTTAGCGGCAAGTAACACCGGGGAGCTGTTTTTT.

The chain has TRBV18 and TRBJ2-3; the D gene is possibly TRBD2 (5 bases). Germline V gene sequence: CDR1 KGHSH, CDR2 LQKENI. CDR3 length: 12 residues. V shed 6 bases and J shed 6 bases, with 10 bases lying between them. The CDR3 bases are TGTGCCAGCTCGCCTACGGGGGATACGCAGTATTTT. Translated, it gives CASSPTGDTQYF.

The chain links TRBV30 to TRBJ1-4, with D maybe TRBD1 (6 bases). CDR3 length: 13 residues. Germline CDR1 reads GTSNPN; CDR2 reads SVGIG (reference sequence). The V end was cut by 0 bases, the J end by 5 bases, with 7 bases between. CDR3 DNA sequence: TGTGCCTGGAGTGTGAGGGGGAATGAAAAACTGTTTTTT. Translating gives CAWSVRGNEKLFF.

This clone was counted only a few times. The chain combines TRBV7-2 with TRBJ2-7; D remains unclear. The V gene's germline CDR1 is SGHTA and CDR2 FQGNSA. Trimming took off 3 bases at V and 6 bases at J, with 12 bases between the two ends. The CDR3 totals 13 residues. CDR3 in DNA: TGTGCCAGCAGCTTTTATTTAGTATCCGAGCAGTACTTC. Translation gives CASSFYLVSEQYF.

This clone was detected only a few times. The V call is TRBV5-1, the J call TRBJ2-1; TRBD1 matches 8 bases. J lost 8 bases, V lost 4 bases, and 8 bases had no gene match. This CDR3 contains 14 residues. Germline CDR1 and CDR2: SGHRS and YFSETQ. CDR3 residues: CASSPKDREYEQFF. The CDR3 nucleotides are TGCGCCAGCAGCCCAAAGGACAGGGAGTATGAGCAGTTCTTC.

The chain links TRBV6-5 to TRBJ1-5; unclear D gene. Trimming removed 4 bases from V and 8 bases from J, with 15 bases in between. Germline CDR1 and CDR2: MNHEY and SVGAGI. This CDR3 has 14 residues. The CDR3 region is CASSSAEVHKPQHF. CDR3 sequence (DNA): TGTGCCAGCAGTTCGGCCGAGGTTCATAAGCCCCAGCATTTT.

This clone has only one observation. The rearrangement links TRBV27 to TRBJ2-3; 10 bases map to TRBD1. The CDR3 runs 15 residues. J gave up 4 bases and V 8 bases, and 9 bases lay outside the gene matches. Germline assignment: CDR1 MNHEY and CDR2 SMNVEV (reference sequence). For the CDR3, the DNA is TGTGCCAGCGGTGACAGGGGGCGCTGGGCAGATACGCAGTATTTT. Translated: CASGDRGRWADTQYF.

In its sample, this clone was seen a few times. This rearrangement joins TRBV28 to TRBJ2-7; weak D call: TRBD2 (6 bases). The V gene lost 6 bases and the J gene lost 7 bases, with 16 bases spanning the gap. Germline V gene data show CDR1 as MDHEN and CDR2 as SYDVKM. The CDR3 contains 13 residues. CDR3 region: CASRDFREVEQYF. In nucleotides, the CDR3 is TGTGCCAGCAGGGACTTCAGGGAGGTTGAGCAGTACTTC.

This clone was counted a few times. J is TRBJ2-3 and V is TRBV7-8; 7 bases agree with TRBD1. The CDR3 is 15 amino acids. Unmatched junction bases numbered 6, after V lost 0 bases and J lost 6 bases. CDR1 is SGHVS, CDR2 FQNEAQ, per germline. The CDR3 DNA reads as TGTGCCAGCAGCTTAGCGGTAGGGGGCTGGGATACGCAGTATTTT. It translates to CASSLAVGGWDTQYF.

CDR3 region: CASSQDREETQYF. CDR3 sequence (DNA): TGTGCCAGCAGCCAGGACAGGGAGGAGACCCAGTACTTC. The chain combines TRBV5-4 with TRBJ2-5; 8 bases align to TRBD1. The germline V gene encodes CDR1 SGHNT and CDR2 YYREEE (reference sequence). V lost 4 bases to trimming and J lost 5 bases; unmatched junction nucleotides: 4. The CDR3 runs 13 residues. The whole variable domain, filled in from reference TRBV5-4 and TRBJ2-5, reads ETGVTQSPTHLIKTRGQQVTLRCSSQSGHNTVSWYQQALGQGPQFIFQYYREEENGRGNFPPRFSGLQFPNYSSELNVNALELDDSALYLCASSQDREETQYFGPGTRLLVL.

This clone was found a few times. The chain recombines TRBV9 with TRBJ2-7; perhaps TRBD1 as D (5 bases). This CDR3 comprises 14 residues. Germline V gene sequence: CDR1 SGDLS, CDR2 YYNGEE. Trimming stripped 4 bases from V and 4 bases from J, with 15 bases between. The CDR3: CASSPTDKVYEQYF. The CDR3 DNA reads TGTGCCAGCAGCCCAACGGACAAGGTTTACGAGCAGTACTTC.

There are a few counts of this clone. CDR3 nucleotides: TGCGCCAGCAGCTTCGGTTTAGCGGGGGGGCCGCTCGAGCAGTACTTC. Its translation: CASSFGLAGGPLEQYF. The gene calls are TRBV5-1 and TRBJ2-7; TRBD2 aligns across 11 bases. Germline V gene sequence: CDR1 SGHRS, CDR2 YFSETQ. Unmatched junction bases numbered 10, after V lost 2 bases and J lost 6 bases. The CDR3 has 16 amino acids.

In this sample, this clone turned up many times. The V call is TRBV29-1, the J call TRBJ2-2; D not resolved. Germline V gene lookup returns CDR1 SQVTM and CDR2 ANQGSEA. Trimming cost V 1 base and J 3 bases, with 3 bases left between them. CDR3 size: 12 residues. The CDR3 sequence is CSVEADTGELFF. The CDR3 coding sequence is TGCAGCGTTGAAGCTGACACCGGGGAGCTGTTTTTT.

This clone appeared a few times. The rearrangement uses TRBV6-5 and TRBJ1-1; D ambiguous. The CDR3 has 13 residues. Germline V CDR1 and CDR2: MNHEY, SVGAGI. Trimming stripped 7 bases from V and 2 bases from J, with 11 bases between. The CDR3 DNA sequence: TGTGCCAGCACTGAGAGAAGAAACACTGAAGCTTTCTTT. Amino acids: CASTERRNTEAFF.

The chain uses TRBV7-3 and TRBJ2-7, with D perhaps matching TRBD1 (6 bases). The V gene lost 1 base and the J gene lost 3 bases, with 7 bases spanning the gap. CDR3 length: 13 amino acids. The germline gives CDR1 SGHTA, CDR2 FQGTGA. The CDR3 sequence is CASSLNRDYEQYF. CDR3 sequence (DNA): TGTGCCAGCAGCTTAAACAGGGACTACGAGCAGTACTTC.

This clone was seen a few times. The J gene is TRBJ2-5, the V gene TRBV29-1, with 9 positions matching TRBD1. CDR3 length: 15 amino acids. Germline lookup yields CDR1 SQVTM and CDR2 ANQGSEA. V lost 4 bases to trimming and J lost 5 bases; unmatched junction nucleotides: 11. This CDR3 reads CSVGIAGQGMETQYF. CDR3 coding DNA: TGCAGCGTTGGTATCGCGGGACAGGGCATGGAGACCCAGTACTTC.

The CDR3 reads CASSIQSGQGNQPQHF. The CDR3 DNA reads as TGTGCCAGTAGTATTCAGTCTGGACAGGGTAATCAGCCCCAGCATTTT. The chain has TRBV19 and TRBJ1-5; 8 bases match TRBD1. Trimming removed 3 bases from V and 4 bases from J; junction bases left unmatched: 8. The length of the CDR3 is 16 residues. Germline CDR1 LNHDA, CDR2 SQIVND (reference sequence).

This clone was seen only a few times. V and J are TRBV7-8 and TRBJ2-5; D remains ambiguous. The V gene's germline CDR1 is SGHVS and CDR2 FQNEAQ. This CDR3 region has 13 residues. Deletions cut 3 bases from V and 4 bases from J, with 9 bases between. The CDR3 DNA follows: TGTGCCAGCAGCTTCGTAGTCCTAGAGACCCAGTACTTC. Residues: CASSFVVLETQYF.

This clone has a count of ten or more. The chain has TRBV7-2 and TRBJ1-2; D gene ambiguous. There are 12 residues in the CDR3. Germline CDR1 SGHTA, CDR2 FQGNSA. V was cut by 0 bases and J by 11 bases, with 10 bases left in between. CDR3 sequence (DNA): TGTGCCAGCAGCTTAGCAGCCCACTCTTACACCTTC. Translation gives CASSLAAHSYTF. Together with reference TRBV7-2 and TRBJ1-2, the CDR3 gives the full variable domain: GAGVSQSPSNKVTEKGKDVELRCDPISGHTALYWYRQSLGQGLEFLIYFQGNSAPDKSGLPSDRFSAERTGGSVSTLTIQRTQQEDSAVYLCASSLAAHSYTFGSGTRLTVV.

Note on this clone: The junction differs from germline at one of its ends, possibly a read error. The genes are TRBV9 and TRBJ2-2; 9 positions agree with TRBD1. The germline V gene has CDR1 SGDLS and CDR2 YYNGEE. The CDR3 spans 16 residues. The chain's CDR3 is CARSVPDRGATGELFF. The CDR3 DNA follows: TGTGCCAGGAGCGTACCGGACAGGGGTGCCACCGGGGAGCTGTTTTTT.

This clone was counted ten times or more. The chain combines TRBV29-1 with TRBJ2-7; 8 nucleotides agree with TRBD2. Germline V gives CDR1 SQVTM, CDR2 ANQGSEA. With 4 bases clipped from V and 7 bases from J, the junction kept 9 bases outside the gene matches. The CDR3 totals 13 residues. CDR3 residues: CSVVIGGVGEQYF. CDR3 bases: TGCAGCGTTGTGATCGGGGGGGTAGGGGAGCAGTACTTC.

This clone was picked up a small number of times. DNA of the CDR3: TGCGCCAGCAGTCACAGCCGTTCCAAGCGGGGGAACACCGGGGAGCTGTTTTTT. It is translated as CASSHSRSKRGNTGELFF. The chain joins TRBV23-1 to TRBJ2-2; 7 nucleotides align to TRBD2. TRBV23-1 is identified as an open reading frame with a role that is uncertain. The length of the CDR3 is 18 residues. V gave up 3 bases and J gave up 1 base; unmatched junction bases: 11.

This clone was found a few times. The rearrangement joins TRBV15 to TRBJ1-6; 10 nucleotides line up with TRBD1. CDR1 and CDR2 from the germline V gene are LNHNV and YYDKDF (reference sequence). CDR3 length: 16 amino acids. With V trimmed by 1 base and J by 7 bases, 4 bases remained unmatched. CDR3 sequence reads: CATSRALGQGNSPLHF. CDR3 DNA: TGTGCCACCAGCAGAGCTCTGGGACAGGGGAATTCACCCCTCCACTTT.

This chain uses TRBV10-3 with TRBJ2-3; D is perhaps TRBD1 (5 bases). The V gene lost 7 bases and the J gene lost 3 bases, with 17 bases spanning the gap. Per germline, CDR1 ENHRY and CDR2 SYGVKD. This CDR3 comprises 15 residues. CDR3 amino acids: CAIKGPLQETDTQYF. CDR3 DNA sequence: TGTGCCATCAAAGGTCCCTTACAGGAGACAGATACGCAGTATTTT.

This clone was detected only a few times. In nucleotides, the CDR3 is TGCGCCAGCAGCTCCCTCGGGCAGGGGGATGAGCAGTTCTTC. Translated, it gives CASSSLGQGDEQFF. The J gene is TRBJ2-1, the V gene TRBV5-1; 7 nucleotides agree with TRBD1. J was trimmed by 8 bases and V by 3 bases; bases with no gene match: 8. This CDR3 is 14 amino acids long. Per the germline V gene, CDR1 is SGHRS and CDR2 is YFSETQ.

This clone was counted many times. The V and J genes are TRBV27 and TRBJ1-6; 8 bases are a match to TRBD1. Germline values: CDR1 MNHEY, CDR2 SMNVEV (reference sequence). The CDR3 is 15 residues long. V was pared by 6 bases and J by 9 bases, with 10 bases of the junction left unmatched. The CDR3 region is CASRTGQGRTSPLHF. The DNA of the CDR3 is TGTGCCAGCAGAACCGGACAGGGACGGACTTCACCCCTCCACTTT.

The V call is TRBV7-9, the J call TRBJ1-1; no definite D call. The V end lost 5 bases, the J end lost 2 bases, and 6 bases lay between the germline ends. The germline CDR1 and CDR2 sequences are SEHNR and FQNEAQ (reference sequence). The CDR3 is made up of 12 amino acids. This CDR3 is CASSAENTEAFF. For the CDR3, the DNA is TGTGCCAGCAGCGCAGAAAACACTGAAGCTTTCTTT.

This clone was seen more than once but under ten times. Written as DNA, the CDR3 is TGCGCCAGCAGCTGGGCTACGGGAACTAACTATGGCTACACCTTC. It yields the protein CASSWATGTNYGYTF. The chain carries TRBV5-1 and TRBJ1-2; D is unclear. V gave up 3 bases and J gave up 0 bases, with 12 bases separating them. The CDR3 has 15 residues. The germline V gene has CDR1 SGHRS and CDR2 YFSETQ.

This clone was counted between two and nine times. This chain connects TRBV7-2 to TRBJ2-7; no definite D call. The CDR3 runs 12 residues. The ends were cut back, 5 bases at V and 6 bases at J, with 11 bases in the middle. The germline gives CDR1 SGHTA, CDR2 FQGNSA. Here the CDR3 reads CASSPYLGEQYF. The CDR3 region has the DNA TGTGCCAGCAGCCCCTACCTTGGCGAGCAGTACTTC.

V is TRBV2 and J is TRBJ2-1; TRBD2 is a possible D gene (5 bases). This CDR3 is 15 amino acids long. Germline V CDR1 and CDR2: SNHLY, FYNNEI. Deletions cut 3 bases from V and 2 bases from J, with 11 bases between. The CDR3 bases are TGTGCCAGCAGTGAGCGGGCACCTACCTACAATGAGCAGTTCTTC. It specifies CASSERAPTYNEQFF.